The 16 T cell receptor beta chains below were found in one sample sequenced in a study of T-cell reconstitution after alpha-beta-depleted transplantation in children. Unique molecular identifiers featured in how the TCRbeta library was prepared. MiXCR, run by TCRdb on the PCR reads, gives a single entry per CDR3 protein. The table shows 500,000 or so distinct CDR3 sequences, with 32% occurring only once. Material: PBMCs from the stem cell graft donor, obtained from the stem cell graft. These receptors were collected from a human donor who donated a stem cell graft to a child with aplastic anemia.

This clonotype was observed a handful of times. V gene TRBV5-6 combines with J gene TRBJ2-7, with D possibly matching TRBD2 (5 bases). Germline V gene sequence: CDR1 SGHDT, CDR2 YYEEEE. The CDR3 has 11 residues. V was shortened by 4 bases and J by 7 bases, with 9 bases between the two germline ends. CDR3: CASSVSGEQYF. CDR3 bases: TGTGCCAGCAGCGTCAGCGGAGAGCAGTACTTC.

The chain recombines TRBV12-3 or TRBV12-4 with TRBJ2-1; possible D gene TRBD2, 6 bases. Between the trimmed V and J ends, which lost 4 bases and 1 base, there was a span of 8 bases. This CDR3 is 14 amino acids long. The CDR3, as DNA: TGTGCCAGCAGTTGGGAGGCTTCCTACAATGAGCAGTTCTTC. Its protein product is CASSWEASYNEQFF.

The chain recombines TRBV9 with TRBJ2-1; 7 bases are a match to TRBD2. The CDR3 spans 18 residues. Germline assignment: CDR1 SGDLS and CDR2 YYNGEE. The V segment lost 3 bases and the J segment 4 bases; nucleotides outside the gene matches: 16. The CDR3 DNA reads as TGTGCCAGCAGCGGGGCTCAGGTCTCGGGGGGTCGGTACAATGAGCAGTTCTTC. Its translation: CASSGAQVSGGRYNEQFF.

The chain is built from TRBV28 and TRBJ2-1; D is unresolved. In germline, CDR1 is MDHEN, CDR2 SYDVKM. Trimming left V 2 bases short and J 7 bases short, with 6 bases between. The CDR3 is 12 amino acids. CDR3 bases: TGTGCCAGCAGTTTACCCGGGAATGAGCAGTTCTTC. Protein sequence: CASSLPGNEQFF.

The chain combines TRBV9 with TRBJ2-5; possible D gene TRBD2, 7 bases. Germline V gene sequence: CDR1 SGDLS, CDR2 YYNGEE. V gave up 3 bases and J gave up 5 bases, with 23 bases separating them. The CDR3 length is 17 residues. In DNA, the CDR3 is TGTGCCAGCAGCGGTCGGGGGGCAGGCGCATCCGGGGAGACCCAGTACTTC. As protein: CASSGRGAGASGETQYF.

The chain combines TRBV12-3 or TRBV12-4 with TRBJ2-7; the match to TRBD2 covers 7 bases. The CDR3 length is 12 residues. Trimming at V came to 3 bases and at J to 7 bases, leaving 3 bases not matched to a gene. For the CDR3, the DNA is TGTGCCAGCAGTTTTCCCGGGGGGGAGCAGTACTTC. Amino acids: CASSFPGGEQYF.

The CDR3 reads CASSPKKQGTGSYEQYF. The CDR3 DNA reads as TGTGCCAGCAGCCCAAAGAAACAGGGGACTGGCTCCTACGAGCAGTACTTC. J is TRBJ2-7 and V is TRBV9, with a weak D call TRBD1 (7 bases). The V end was cut by 4 bases, the J end by 0 bases, with 20 bases between. Germline loops: CDR1 SGDLS, CDR2 YYNGEE. This CDR3 spans 17 amino acids. Variable domain in full (rest from reference TRBV9 and TRBJ2-7): DSGVTQTPKHLITATGQRVTLRCSPRSGDLSVYWYQQSLDQGLQFLIQYYNGEERAKGNILERFSAQQFPDLHSELNLSSLELGDSALYFCASSPKKQGTGSYEQYFGPGTRLTVT.

This clonotype was observed a few times. This sequence joins TRBV7-2 and TRBJ1-1, with D unresolved. V gave up 2 bases and J gave up 0 bases, with 7 bases separating them. CDR3 length equals 14 residues. Germline assignment: CDR1 SGHTA and CDR2 FQGNSA. The CDR3 sequence: CASSLQVMNTEAFF. The CDR3 DNA reads TGTGCCAGCAGCTTACAGGTCATGAACACTGAAGCTTTCTTT.

This clonotype was observed a few times. The rearrangement uses TRBV29-1 and TRBJ2-1; no firm D call. The CDR3 loop spans 11 amino acids. V was shortened by 4 bases and J by 4 bases, with 5 bases between the two germline ends. CDR1 is SQVTM, CDR2 ANQGSEA, per germline. This CDR3 is CSVVRYNEQFF. CDR3 coding DNA: TGCAGCGTTGTAAGGTACAATGAGCAGTTCTTC.

The chain recombines TRBV7-6 with TRBJ2-3; D not certain. Germline CDR1 reads SGHVS; CDR2 reads FNYEAQ. The ends were cut back, 4 bases at V and 4 bases at J, with 9 bases in the middle. The CDR3 is 13 amino acids. This chain's CDR3 is CASSSRMSDTQYF. The CDR3 DNA follows: TGTGCCAGCAGCTCCAGGATGTCAGATACGCAGTATTTT.

CDR3: CASSPKRLYNEQFF. In DNA form, the CDR3 reads TGTGCCAGCAGCCCCAAGCGGCTATACAATGAGCAGTTCTTC. This chain uses TRBV7-9 with TRBJ2-1, with D possibly being TRBD2 (5 bases). The V and J ends lost 5 bases and 4 bases respectively, with 12 bases between them. Germline V gene data show CDR1 as SEHNR and CDR2 as FQNEAQ (reference sequence). The CDR3 is 14 amino acids.

The CDR3 DNA reads as TGCGCCAGCAGCCATGCACGTGGCGGGAGGGCCCCCGGGGAGCTGTTTTTT. Its protein is CASSHARGGRAPGELFF. J is TRBJ2-2 and V is TRBV4-1; 9 nucleotides agree with TRBD2. CDR1 and CDR2 from the germline V gene are MGHRA and YSYEKL. CDR3 length: 17 residues. J gave up 6 bases and V 3 bases, and 11 bases lay outside the gene matches.

The V and J genes are TRBV6-1 and TRBJ1-4, with D possibly matching TRBD1 (5 bases). Germline loops: CDR1 MNHNS, CDR2 SASEGT. The ends were cut back, 6 bases at V and 8 bases at J, with 16 bases in the middle. The CDR3 consists of 14 residues. CDR3 DNA: TGTGCCAGCAGACTGACAGTTTTAAGCGAAAAACTGTTTTTT. It is translated as CASRLTVLSEKLFF.

This clonotype was seen more than once but under ten times. The chain joins TRBV6-1 to TRBJ2-2, with D possibly matching TRBD2 (6 bases). Trimming took off 8 bases at V and 4 bases at J, with 20 bases between the two ends. The germline V gene encodes CDR1 MNHNS and CDR2 SASEGT. The CDR3 runs to 16 residues. The CDR3 protein is CASAFSVGGSTGELFF. In DNA, the CDR3 is TGTGCCAGCGCCTTTTCAGTGGGAGGAAGCACCGGGGAGCTGTTTTTT.

This chain joins TRBV6-5 and TRBJ2-7; 9 bases align to TRBD2. Trimming cost V 4 bases and J 4 bases; bases outside gene matches: 5. This CDR3 has 14 residues. The germline CDR1 and CDR2 sequences are MNHEY and SVGAGI. The CDR3 protein is CASSSSSGKYEQYF. The CDR3 DNA reads as TGTGCCAGCAGTTCGTCTAGCGGGAAGTACGAGCAGTACTTC.

This clonotype occurred a few times. The V gene is TRBV20-1, the J gene TRBJ2-3; 9 nucleotides line up with TRBD2. The CDR3 has 14 amino acids. V shed 6 bases, J shed 4 bases, and the junction held 8 bases outside the gene matches. Looked up from germline, CDR1 is DFQATT and CDR2 is SNEGSKA (reference sequence). CDR3 DNA sequence: TGCAGTGCCCCCGAGGGCGGGAGGGCAGATACGCAGTATTTT. Amino acid sequence: CSAPEGGRADTQYF.